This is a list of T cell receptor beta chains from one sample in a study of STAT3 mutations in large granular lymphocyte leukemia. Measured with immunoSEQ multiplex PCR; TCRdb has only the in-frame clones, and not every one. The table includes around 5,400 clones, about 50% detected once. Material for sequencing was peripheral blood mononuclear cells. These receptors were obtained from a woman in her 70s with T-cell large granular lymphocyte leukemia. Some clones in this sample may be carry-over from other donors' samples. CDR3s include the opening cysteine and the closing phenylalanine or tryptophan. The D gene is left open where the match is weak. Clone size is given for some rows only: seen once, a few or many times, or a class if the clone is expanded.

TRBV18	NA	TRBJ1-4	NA	TGTGCCAGCTCAGCACGGGACTCAGAAAAACTGTTTTTT	CASSARDSEKLFF
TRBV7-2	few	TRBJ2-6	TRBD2	TGTGCCAGCAGCTTAGCAAGGCGGGAGATGATGAGTGGGGCCAACGTCCTGACTTTC	CASSLARREMMSGANVLTF
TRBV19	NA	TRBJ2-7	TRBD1	TGTGCCAGTAGTATTCTCGGGACAGGGGGTTCCTACGAGCAGTACTTC	CASSILGTGGSYEQYF
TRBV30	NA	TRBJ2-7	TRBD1	TGTGCCTGGAGTGCCCAGGGGGCGGGATACGAGCAGTACTTC	CAWSAQGAGYEQYF
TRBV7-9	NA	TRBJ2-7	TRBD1	TGTGCCAGCAGCCTGGGACAGCTCTACGAGCAGTACTTC	CASSLGQLYEQYF
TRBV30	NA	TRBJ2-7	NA	TGTGCCTGGAAAGGGGACGCCTCCTACGAGCAGTACTTC	CAWKGDASYEQYF
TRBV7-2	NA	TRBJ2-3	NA	TGTGCCAGCAGCTCCAACACAGATACGCAGTATTTT	CASSSNTDTQYF
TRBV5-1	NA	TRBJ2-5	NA	TGCGCCAGCAGCTCAAACTCGGGACTTCAAGAGACCCAGTACTTC	CASSSNSGLQETQYF
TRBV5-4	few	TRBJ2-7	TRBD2	TGTGCCAGCAGCCCCCCACCTAGCGGGAGCTACCACGAGCAGTACTTC	CASSPPPSGSYHEQYF
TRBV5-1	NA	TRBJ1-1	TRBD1	TGCGCCAGCAGCTTGGAGGGACAGGGTCTAGCTTTCTTT	CASSLEGQGLAFF
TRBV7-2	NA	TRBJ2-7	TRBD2	TGTGCCAGCAGCCCCGGAGCGTGGGGGGGCTACGAGCAGTACTTC	CASSPGAWGGYEQYF
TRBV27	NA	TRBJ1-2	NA	TGTGCCAGCAGTTTAACATCCGGGACTGCAAATGGCTACACCTTC	CASSLTSGTANGYTF
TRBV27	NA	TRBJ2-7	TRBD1	TGTGCCAGCAGTTATGGAACAGGGGGCGGATTCTACGAGCAGTACTTC	CASSYGTGGGFYEQYF
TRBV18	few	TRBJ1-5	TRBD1	TGTGCCAGCTCAGGACAGGGCCCAGACAAGGGGCCCCAGCATTTT	CASSGQGPDKGPQHF
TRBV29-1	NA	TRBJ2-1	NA	TGCAGCGTTGTCTCGGGCGACAATGAGCAGTTCTTC	CSVVSGDNEQFF
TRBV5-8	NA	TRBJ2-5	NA	TGTGCCAGCAGCTGGGGCCAGCCTGGGGAGACCCAGTACTTC	CASSWGQPGETQYF
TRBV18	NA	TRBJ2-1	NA	TGTGCCAGCTCACCACAGGGGGTCAATGAGCAGTTCTTC	CASSPQGVNEQFF
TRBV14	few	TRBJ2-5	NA	TGTGCCAGCAGCCAAGATCGTTTCGGAGAGACCCAGTACTTC	CASSQDRFGETQYF
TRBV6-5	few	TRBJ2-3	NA	TGTGCCAGCAGTTACTCTTCCAGGAGAGATACGCAGTATTTT	CASSYSSRRDTQYF
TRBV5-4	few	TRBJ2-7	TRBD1	TGTGCCAGCAGCTGGGACAGGTACGAGCAGTACTTC	CASSWDRYEQYF
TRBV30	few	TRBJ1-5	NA	TGTGCCTGGAGTTTAACCCTCGGACAGCCTAGCAATCAGCCCCAGCGTTTT	CAWSLTLGQPSNQPQRF
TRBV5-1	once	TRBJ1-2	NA	TGCGCCAGCAGCTTTTGGGGGGGGCGAAACTATGGCTACACCTTC	CASSFWGGRNYGYTF
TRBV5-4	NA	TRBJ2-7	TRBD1	TGTGCCAGCAGTTTAGGGGGACAGGGGACAAGGTACGAGCAGTACTTC	CASSLGGQGTRYEQYF
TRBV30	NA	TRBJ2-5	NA	TGTGCCTGGAGCCCCGGGACCGGCCAAGAGACCCAGTACTTC	CAWSPGTGQETQYF
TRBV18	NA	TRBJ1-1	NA	TGTGCCAGCTCAGGGCAGAACACTGAAGCTTTCTTT	CASSGQNTEAFF
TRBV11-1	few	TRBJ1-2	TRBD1	TGTGCCAGCAGCGCAAGAGGGACAGGGGCCCCCCCTGGCTACACCTTC	CASSARGTGAPPGYTF
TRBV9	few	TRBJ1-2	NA	TGTGCCAGTGGGAGGGCAGCTAACTATGGCTACACCTTC	CASGRAANYGYTF
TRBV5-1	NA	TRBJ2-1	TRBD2	TGCGCCAGCAGCTTGGGGGTGGGACTAGCGGGAAATGAGCAGTTCTTC	CASSLGVGLAGNEQFF
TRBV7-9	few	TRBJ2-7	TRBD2	TGTGCCAGCAGCCCCGGACTAGCGGAGCCCTACGAGCAGTACTTC	CASSPGLAEPYEQYF
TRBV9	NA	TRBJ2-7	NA	TGTGCCAGCAGCGTAGCTCCGGACACCTCCTACGAGCAGTACTTC	CASSVAPDTSYEQYF
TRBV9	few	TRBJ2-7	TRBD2	TGTGCCAGCAGCCTCGCCGGGGGGGGAGCTAGCGGGAGGAGCAACGAGCAGTACTTC	CASSLAGGGASGRSNEQYF
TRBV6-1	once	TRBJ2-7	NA	TGTGCCAGCTGGGAAGCAGCTACCTACGAGCAGTACTTC	CASWEAATYEQYF
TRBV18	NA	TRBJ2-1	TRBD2	TGTGCCAGCTCACCAATGGAGCGGGAGAAGAAGCAGTTCTTC	CASSPMEREKKQFF
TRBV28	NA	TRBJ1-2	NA	TGTGCCAGCAGTTTGGGGGGTTATGGCTACACCTTC	CASSLGGYGYTF
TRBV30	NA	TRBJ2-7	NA	TGTGCTTTCCTGCCCAGCTCCTACGAGCAGTACTTC	CAFLPSSYEQYF
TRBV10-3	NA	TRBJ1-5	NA	TGTGCCACGGGGACACGGATCAATCAGCCCCAGCATTTT	CATGTRINQPQHF
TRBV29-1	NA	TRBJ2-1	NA	TGCAGCGTTGCTCAGGGCCATGAGCAGTTCTTC	CSVAQGHEQFF
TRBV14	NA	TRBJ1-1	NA	TGTGCCAGCAGCCAAGAGGGTTGGTCGCTATTAGGGGAGGACACTGAAGCTTTCTTT	CASSQEGWSLLGEDTEAFF
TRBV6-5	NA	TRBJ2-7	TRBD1	TGTGCCAGCAGTTACTCAAGGACAGGGCGCGCCTACGAGCAGTACTTC	CASSYSRTGRAYEQYF
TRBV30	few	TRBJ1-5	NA	TGTGCCCTTGGCGCGGATAGCAATCAGCCCCAGCATTTT	CALGADSNQPQHF
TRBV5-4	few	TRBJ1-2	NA	TGTGCCAGCAGCTTGAGGTCAACCTATGGCTACACCTTC	CASSLRSTYGYTF
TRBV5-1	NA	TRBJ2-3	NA	TGCGCCAGCAGCTTGGAGGGCGGTTCAGATACGCAGTATTTT	CASSLEGGSDTQYF
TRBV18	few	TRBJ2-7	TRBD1	TGTGCCAGCTCATCATCGGACAGGGGAGCCTACGAGCAGTACTTC	CASSSSDRGAYEQYF